The T cell receptor beta chain described here comes from a study of T cells in Graves' hyperthyroidism and ophthalmopathy. Amplification targeted TCR beta CDR3 regions from RNA transcripts. The HTBI set primed first-round TCR CDR3 RT-PCR. TCRdb redid the calling of the multiplex PCR reads with MiXCR, one entry per CDR3 protein. Among a few hundred thousand distinct CDR3 sequences listed, less than 20% were seen once. The V gene's germline CDR1 is DFQATT and CDR2 SNEGSKA (reference sequence). This CDR3 has 10 amino acids. V was clipped by 0 bases and J by 10 bases, with 6 bases between them. There are many counts of this clonotype.

The sequencing input was blood. The TCR was taken from a man aged 18 to 30 with Graves' ophthalmopathy. The V gene is TRBV20-1, the J gene TRBJ1-1; D is undetermined. For the CDR3, the DNA is TGCAGTGCTAGAGATGTGGTAGCTTTCTTT. As protein: CSARDVVAFF.